Shown below are 27 T cell receptor beta chains from a single sample sequenced in a study of blood T cell repertoires in COVID-19. Only in-frame clones appear in the TCRdb table, and some are missing; sequencing was by immunoSEQ multiplex PCR. The sample has about 90,000 clones; around 81% are singletons. The sample taken for sequencing was peripheral blood. Receptors originate from a woman between 70 and 85 years old with active or convalescent COVID-19.

The chain has TRBV6-6 and TRBJ1-6, with a tentative D call TRBD1 (5 bases). Germline V gene lookup returns CDR1 MNHNY and CDR2 SVGAGI (reference sequence). V dropped 4 bases and J dropped 6 bases, with 16 bases sitting between them. The CDR3 runs to 16 residues. The CDR3 loop reads CASSSVDRNLNSPLHF. CDR3 sequence (DNA): TGTGCCAGCAGTTCAGTCGACAGAAACCTTAATTCACCCCTCCACTTT.

This chain joins TRBV19 and TRBJ2-7; 8 bases align to TRBD2. The CDR3 totals 13 residues. CDR1 is LNHDA, CDR2 SQIVND, per germline (reference sequence). With V trimmed by 3 bases and J by 6 bases, 4 bases remained unmatched. CDR3 residues: CASSMGLVTEQYF. The DNA for the CDR3 is TGTGCCAGTAGTATGGGACTAGTAACCGAGCAGTACTTC.

The CDR3: CASSLAQGRGSYEQYF. CDR3 bases: TGTGCCAGCAGCTTAGCACAGGGGCGGGGCTCCTACGAGCAGTACTTC. The rearrangement uses TRBV7-2 and TRBJ2-7; D may be TRBD1 (7 bases). In germline, CDR1 is SGHTA, CDR2 FQGNSA. The CDR3 extends over 16 amino acids. V shed 0 bases and J shed 0 bases, with 12 bases lying between them.

The rearrangement uses TRBV15 and TRBJ2-1, with D perhaps TRBD2 (6 bases). Per the germline V gene, CDR1 is LNHNV and CDR2 is YYDKDF (reference sequence). V was shortened by 0 bases and J by 5 bases, with 8 bases between the two germline ends. The CDR3 runs to 14 residues. This CDR3 reads CATSRDLANNEQFF. In DNA form, the CDR3 reads TGTGCCACCAGCAGAGATCTAGCGAACAATGAGCAGTTCTTC.

The CDR3 DNA reads TGTGCCAGCAATACGAGGGGGGGCTTGGAGGAGACCCAGTACTTC. Translation gives CASNTRGGLEETQYF. The J gene is TRBJ2-5, the V gene TRBV28; a possible D gene is TRBD2 (7 bases). The germline gives CDR1 MDHEN, CDR2 SYDVKM. The CDR3 consists of 15 residues. The V and J ends lost 7 bases and 5 bases respectively, with 20 bases between them. The full variable domain, its missing parts supplied by reference TRBV28 and TRBJ2-5, is DVKVTQSSRYLVKRTGEKVFLECVQDMDHENMFWYRQDPGLGLRLIYFSYDVKMKEKGDIPEGYSVSREKKERFSLILESASTNQTSMYLCASNTRGGLEETQYFGPGTRLLVL.

The rearrangement uses TRBV28 and TRBJ2-3, with 8 bases matching TRBD2. J was trimmed by 1 base and V by 3 bases; bases with no gene match: 3. CDR1 and CDR2 from the germline V gene are MDHEN and SYDVKM. The CDR3 has 15 residues. The CDR3 sequence is CASSLGRGGTDTQYF. CDR3 sequence (DNA): TGTGCCAGCAGTTTGGGGCGGGGGGGCACAGATACGCAGTATTTT. The full variable domain, its missing parts supplied by reference TRBV28 and TRBJ2-3, is DVKVTQSSRYLVKRTGEKVFLECVQDMDHENMFWYRQDPGLGLRLIYFSYDVKMKEKGDIPEGYSVSREKKERFSLILESASTNQTSMYLCASSLGRGGTDTQYFGPGTRLTVL.

The chain combines TRBV7-2 with TRBJ1-3, with 7 bases identical to TRBD1. Per the germline V gene, CDR1 is SGHTA and CDR2 is FQGNSA. The junction had 10 bases not matched to a gene; V was cut back by 5 bases and J by 0 bases. CDR3 length equals 17 residues. The DNA of the CDR3 is TGTGCCAGCAGCCCAGGGGGGCGGGGCGGCTCTGGAAACACCATATATTTT. Its protein is CASSPGGRGGSGNTIYF.

V gene TRBV4-1 combines with J gene TRBJ2-1, with 11 bases aligning to TRBD2. Germline V gene data show CDR1 as MGHRA and CDR2 as YSYEKL. The J segment lost 9 bases and the V segment lost 3 bases, leaving 10 bases of the junction unmatched. This CDR3 comprises 16 residues. In DNA form, the CDR3 reads TGCGCCAGCAGCCAGGTACCGACTAGCGGGGTGAGTGAGCAGTTCTTC. Protein: CASSQVPTSGVSEQFF.

The chain is built from TRBV28 and TRBJ1-6; the D is unclear. Trimming cost V 4 bases and J 0 bases, with 10 bases left between them. CDR1 is MDHEN, CDR2 SYDVKM, per germline. The CDR3 is 16 amino acids. The CDR3 nucleotides are TGTGCCAGCAGTTGGGCGGGGAGCTCCTATAATTCACCCCTCCACTTT. Encoded protein: CASSWAGSSYNSPLHF.

The genes are TRBV7-9 and TRBJ2-7; 8 bases are a match to TRBD1. Germline V CDR1 and CDR2: SEHNR, FQNEAQ (reference sequence). Trimming cost V 5 bases and J 7 bases; bases outside gene matches: 13. CDR3 length: 15 residues. CDR3 loop: CASSLRQGQNEEQYF. As DNA, the CDR3 is TGTGCCAGCAGCCTACGACAGGGGCAGAATGAAGAGCAGTACTTC.

The chain carries TRBV6-2 or TRBV6-3 and TRBJ1-5; perhaps TRBD1 as D (6 bases). CDR1 is MNHEY and CDR2 is SVGEGT in the germline V gene. Trimming took 5 bases from V and 1 from J, leaving 12 bases between them. The CDR3 loop spans 15 amino acids. CDR3 in DNA: TGTGCCAGCAGTCTCAAGGGGGGGAGCAATCAGCCCCAGCATTTT. Its translation is CASSLKGGSNQPQHF.

The chain links TRBV18 to TRBJ1-1; D gene unclear. This CDR3 spans 13 amino acids. The germline V and J ends were trimmed by 3 bases and 1 base, with 6 bases remaining between them. Germline loops: CDR1 KGHSH, CDR2 LQKENI. The CDR3 here is CASSPERNTEAFF. CDR3 DNA: TGTGCCAGCTCACCGGAGAGGAACACTGAAGCTTTCTTT.

V usage is TRBV5-4 and J usage is TRBJ1-2; TRBD1 matches at 9 bases. The V and J ends lost 4 bases and 2 bases, in that order; junction bases with no gene match: 3. CDR3 length: 14 residues. The germline gives CDR1 SGHNT, CDR2 YYREEE (reference sequence). Here the CDR3 reads CASSAGTGNYGYTF. CDR3 sequence (DNA): TGTGCCAGCAGCGCCGGGACAGGGAACTATGGCTACACCTTC.

The chain carries TRBV6-5 and TRBJ2-2, with 7 bases identical to TRBD1. CDR1 and CDR2 from the germline V gene are MNHEY and SVGAGI. CDR3 length: 14 residues. Trimming cost V 9 bases and J 1 base; bases outside gene matches: 5. CDR3 sequence: CASRQGGNTGELFF. CDR3 sequence (DNA): TGTGCCAGTCGACAGGGCGGGAACACCGGGGAGCTGTTTTTT.

The chain recombines TRBV5-6 with TRBJ1-2; D gene uncertain. Germline CDR1 is SGHDT and CDR2 is YYEEEE. V was trimmed by 0 bases and J by 6 bases, leaving 6 bases between them. This CDR3 is 12 amino acids long. Written as DNA, the CDR3 is TGTGCCAGCAGCTTGGATCGGGATGGCTACACCTTC. The encoded protein is CASSLDRDGYTF.

V usage is TRBV6-5 and J usage is TRBJ1-6; D not certain. V lost 2 bases to trimming and J lost 7 bases, with 6 bases between them. Germline CDR1 is MNHEY and CDR2 is SVGAGI. The CDR3 runs 13 residues. CDR3 nucleotide sequence: TGTGCCAGCAGTTACCTCGGGAATTCACCCCTCCACTTT. Residues: CASSYLGNSPLHF.

The chain couples TRBV6-2 or TRBV6-3 to TRBJ2-7; 7 bases are shared with TRBD2. Trimming took 1 base from V and 3 from J; bases not matched to a gene: 9. The CDR3 is made up of 16 amino acids. Germline V gene data show CDR1 as MNHEY and CDR2 as SVGEGT. CDR3 amino acids: CASSYLGSSGLYEQYF. CDR3 nucleotide sequence: TGTGCCAGCAGTTACTTGGGGTCTAGCGGTCTCTACGAGCAGTACTTC.

The chain couples TRBV11-2 to TRBJ2-7; 12 bases match TRBD2. From germline, CDR1 is SGHAT and CDR2 FQNNGV. The length of the CDR3 is 19 residues. V shed 1 base and J 2 bases; nucleotides not matched to a gene: 12. The CDR3 here is CASSLGGLAGSGEAYEQYF. The DNA for the CDR3 is TGTGCCAGCAGCTTAGGAGGACTAGCGGGGTCGGGGGAGGCCTACGAGCAGTACTTC.

The V and J genes are TRBV5-6 and TRBJ1-4; D is unresolved. Germline CDR1 SGHDT, CDR2 YYEEEE. The CDR3 covers 17 residues. Trimming pared 2 bases from V and 3 bases from J, leaving 17 bases between. CDR3 sequence: CASSFIRRRGPNEKLFF. DNA for the CDR3: TGTGCCAGCAGCTTCATTAGACGCCGAGGGCCTAATGAAAAACTGTTTTTT.

The chain combines TRBV5-1 with TRBJ1-1, with D uncertain. Germline V lookup: CDR1 SGHRS, CDR2 YFSETQ. Trimming pared 1 base from V and 1 base from J, leaving 17 bases between. CDR3 length equals 17 residues. The CDR3 sequence: CASSLLGGLGGNTEAFF. In nucleotides, the CDR3 is TGCGCCAGCAGCTTGCTGGGAGGCTTGGGAGGGAACACTGAAGCTTTCTTT.

This chain links TRBV19 with TRBJ1-5; no clear D. Germline V gene lookup returns CDR1 LNHDA and CDR2 SQIVND (reference sequence). The CDR3 is made up of 15 amino acids. Between the trimmed V and J ends, which lost 1 base and 0 bases, there was a span of 7 bases. CDR3 nucleotide sequence: TGTGCCAGTAGTATAGGGCAGTATAGCAATCAGCCCCAGCATTTT. Residues: CASSIGQYSNQPQHF.

The genes are TRBV29-1 and TRBJ1-3; TRBD1 might be the D (6 bases). The CDR3 totals 15 residues. Germline CDR1 and CDR2: SQVTM and ANQGSEA. The V end was cut by 5 bases, the J end by 4 bases, with 18 bases between. The CDR3 bases are TGCAGCGTTTCCCTAAACAGGGTAACGGGAAACACCATATATTTT. It yields the protein CSVSLNRVTGNTIYF.

The CDR3 nucleotides are TGTGCCATCAGCGTACAGGCTGACTACGAGCAGTACTTC. The encoded protein is CAISVQADYEQYF. This rearrangement joins TRBV10-3 to TRBJ2-7; a weak D match, TRBD1 (5 bases). This CDR3 comprises 13 residues. V was cut by 6 bases and J by 3 bases, with 12 bases left in between. The germline CDR1 and CDR2 sequences are ENHRY and SYGVKD.

V is TRBV19 and J is TRBJ2-2; 9 bases align to TRBD2. Unmatched junction bases numbered 10, after V lost 7 bases and J lost 1 base. The CDR3 spans 17 residues. The germline CDR1 and CDR2 sequences are LNHDA and SQIVND (reference sequence). Here the CDR3 DNA reads TGTGCCAGTATCCCGACTCGCGGGGGGGGGAACACCGGGGAGCTGTTTTTT. Translation: CASIPTRGGGNTGELFF.

The chain has TRBV10-2 and TRBJ2-7; TRBD1 might be the D (5 bases). CDR3 length equals 12 residues. V lost 6 bases, J lost 4 bases, and 10 bases lay in between. CDR1 is WSHSY and CDR2 is SAAADI in the germline V gene. This chain's CDR3 is CASSRVEYEQYF. The CDR3 DNA sequence: TGCGCCAGCAGCAGGGTTGAGTACGAGCAGTACTTC.

This clone was recorded only once. The rearrangement joins TRBV21-1 to TRBJ1-1; TRBD1, the D gene given by the table, was not confirmed from the DNA. TRBV21-1 is an annotated pseudogene. This CDR3 region has 18 residues. The DNA of the CDR3 is TGTGCCAGCGGGGGAGGGACAGGGGCTCCCTCCGATATCACTGAAGCTTTCTTT. Its protein product is CASGGGTGAPSDITEAFF.

The V call is TRBV2, the J call TRBJ1-3; 8 nucleotides match TRBD1. The CDR3 is 18 residues long. Germline V CDR1 and CDR2: SNHLY, FYNNEI. Germline trimming cut 6 bases from V and 0 bases from J; bases unmatched to any gene: 13. The CDR3 DNA follows: TGTGCCAGCAGCGCACGCTCGGGACAGGAGAGCTCTGGAAACACCATATATTTT. Translated: CASSARSGQESSGNTIYF.